A single sample gave rise to the 10 T cell receptor beta chains below, sequenced in a study of high-grade serous ovarian cancer treatment subgroups. The repertoire was sequenced with immunoSEQ multiplex PCR; TCRdb's copy has only in-frame clones and lacks some. The repertoire has about 6,800 clones, nearly 80% of them found once; the top ten carry roughly 5%. Tumor tissue was taken before any definitive surgery or chemotherapy was given. Sequencing input: tumor tissue. The receptors derive from a human donor with high-grade serous ovarian cancer.

As DNA, the CDR3 is TGCGCCAGCAGCCAAGGGGGCCAGGTGCCTGAAGCTTTCTTT. It encodes CASSQGGQVPEAFF. V gene TRBV4-1 combines with J gene TRBJ1-1; possible D gene TRBD1, 5 bases. This CDR3 spans 14 amino acids. The V end lost 1 base, the J end lost 6 bases, and 12 bases lay between the germline ends. Germline CDR1 and CDR2: MGHRA and YSYEKL.

This rearrangement joins TRBV20-1 to TRBJ1-1; D gene unclear. The CDR3 has 10 amino acids. Trimming cost V 5 bases and J 5 bases, with 6 bases left between them. CDR1 is DFQATT and CDR2 is SNEGSKA in the germline V gene (reference sequence). The CDR3 reads CSARRTEAFF. The CDR3 nucleotides read TGCAGTGCTCGGCGTACTGAAGCTTTCTTT.

The chain employs TRBV11-2 and TRBJ2-3; a weak D match, TRBD2 (6 bases). Trimming took 2 bases from V and 5 from J, leaving 14 bases between them. The CDR3 is 15 residues long. CDR1 and CDR2 (germline): SGHAT, FQNNGV. The CDR3 nucleotides read TGTGCCAGCAGCTTAATGGGACTGGTAGTAGATACGCAGTATTTT. This gives the protein CASSLMGLVVDTQYF.

The chain has TRBV5-5 and TRBJ2-4; the D call may be TRBD1 or TRBD2 (5 bases each). The CDR3 runs to 14 residues. The V gene's germline CDR1 is SGHKS and CDR2 YYEKEE (reference sequence). V was trimmed by 4 bases and J by 9 bases, leaving 17 bases between them. CDR3 protein: CASSRDGSGGIQYF. The CDR3 DNA is TGTGCCAGCAGCCGGGACGGATCGGGCGGCATTCAGTACTTC. Variable domain in full (rest from reference TRBV5-5 and TRBJ2-4): DAGVTQSPTHLIKTRGQQVTLRCSPISGHKSVSWYQQVLGQGPQFIFQYYEKEERGRGNFPDRFSARQFPNYSSELNVNALLLGDSALYLCASSRDGSGGIQYFGAGTRLSVL.

The V gene is TRBV19, the J gene TRBJ2-7; a weak D match, TRBD1 (6 bases). Germline CDR1 reads LNHDA; CDR2 reads SQIVND (reference sequence). CDR3 length: 13 residues. The V gene lost 3 bases and the J gene lost 2 bases, with 8 bases spanning the gap. CDR3 bases: TGTGCCAGTAGTATGTCAGGGGCCTACGAGCAGTACTTC. It encodes CASSMSGAYEQYF.

This chain uses TRBV6-5 with TRBJ1-5; D unclear. Trimming stripped 5 bases from V and 5 bases from J, with 4 bases between. Germline V CDR1 and CDR2: MNHEY, SVGAGI. The CDR3 contains 11 residues. The CDR3 bases are TGTGCCAGCAGTGCGTATCAGCCCCAGCATTTT. This gives the protein CASSAYQPQHF.

V and J are TRBV6-1 and TRBJ1-2, with D unresolved. Germline CDR1 reads MNHNS; CDR2 reads SASEGT. This CDR3 is 13 amino acids long. Between the trimmed V and J ends, which lost 7 bases and 3 bases, there was a span of 12 bases. Written as DNA, the CDR3 is TGTGCCAGCATGGTGGCGGATTACTATGGCTACACCTTC. It codes for CASMVADYYGYTF.

This chain uses TRBV2 with TRBJ2-3; 10 bases map to TRBD2. The germline CDR1 and CDR2 sequences are SNHLY and FYNNEI. The CDR3 length is 17 residues. J gave up 4 bases and V 0 bases, and 7 bases lay outside the gene matches. The CDR3 reads CASSEAFLAGVPDTQYF. In DNA form, the CDR3 reads TGTGCCAGCAGTGAAGCGTTTCTAGCGGGGGTACCAGATACGCAGTATTTT.

The rearrangement joins TRBV29-1 to TRBJ2-2, with 9 positions matching TRBD1. With V trimmed by 6 bases and J by 4 bases, 12 bases remained unmatched. The V gene's germline CDR1 is SQVTM and CDR2 ANQGSEA. The CDR3 contains 16 residues. The CDR3 DNA sequence: TGCAGCGTGGCCGACAGGGGGTGGGGGGCCACCGGGGAGCTGTTTTTT. Translated, it gives CSVADRGWGATGELFF.

This clone was counted only a few times. V usage is TRBV7-9 and J usage is TRBJ2-3, with 9 bases identical to TRBD1. The CDR3 has 14 residues. Germline V gene sequence: CDR1 SEHNR, CDR2 FQNEAQ (reference sequence). V shed 5 bases and J 5 bases; nucleotides not matched to a gene: 5. CDR3 DNA: TGTGCCAGCAGCATAGGACAGGGGCTAGATACGCAGTATTTT. This gives the protein CASSIGQGLDTQYF.